Below, 23 T cell receptor beta chains from the same sample are listed, as sequenced in a study of cytomegalovirus exposure and HLA in healthy donors (dated by TCRdb to 2016 to 2017). The method behind the library was the immunoSEQ multiplex PCR assay. The multiplex PCR relied on a mix of 60 forward primers for TCR Vbeta segments and 13 reverse primers for TCR Jbeta segments. TCRdb stores this immuneACCESS table with in-frame sequences only. Part of the clones is absent; in the studies checked, under half of the shortfall reflects unresolved V genes, and no reason is known for the rest. The sample table includes under 130,000 clones. The ten top clones hold about 0.59% of the sample. Sequencing used PBMCs. These receptors were obtained from a man aged 50 to 59 in good health and CMV-seronegative.

V and J are TRBV19 and TRBJ2-7; 10 bases are a match to TRBD1. The CDR3 spans 15 residues. V lost 4 bases, J lost 6 bases, and 9 bases stayed unmatched. CDR1 is LNHDA, CDR2 SQIVND, per germline (reference sequence). DNA of the CDR3: TGTGCCAGTAGTAGGTCGACAGGGGGCTATAGCGAGCAGTACTTC. Translation gives CASSRSTGGYSEQYF.

The CDR3, as DNA: TGTGCCAGCAGAACCGGGACTAGCGGCGAGCAGTACTTC. It is translated as CASRTGTSGEQYF. The rearrangement uses TRBV2 and TRBJ2-7; 11 bases fit TRBD2. The CDR3 runs 13 residues. J was trimmed by 6 bases and V by 6 bases; bases with no gene match: 4. The V gene's germline CDR1 is SNHLY and CDR2 FYNNEI. The variable domain in full, with the rest retrieved from reference TRBV2 and TRBJ2-7, is EPEVTQTPSHQVTQMGQEVILRCVPISNHLYFYWYRQILGQKVEFLVSFYNNEISEKSEIFDDQFSVERPDGSNFTLKIRSTKLEDSAMYFCASRTGTSGEQYFGPGTRLTVT.

A word on this clone: Other DNA sequences within the sample encode an identical CDR3. The chain couples TRBV5-5 to TRBJ2-3; possible D gene TRBD2, 6 bases. The germline V and J ends were trimmed by 1 base and 2 bases, with 11 bases remaining between them. The CDR3 has 15 amino acids. Germline CDR1 is SGHKS and CDR2 is YYEKEE (reference sequence). The CDR3 coding sequence is TGTGCCAGCAGCTTGCTTGCGGGGACCACAGATACGCAGTATTTT. This gives the protein CASSLLAGTTDTQYF.

This chain links TRBV19 with TRBJ1-5; weak D call: TRBD1 (5 bases). CDR1 is LNHDA and CDR2 is SQIVND in the germline V gene (reference sequence). The germline V and J ends were trimmed by 3 bases and 5 bases, with 11 bases remaining between them. CDR3 size: 14 residues. CDR3 coding DNA: TGTGCCAGTAGTATCGGGGGTCGGGATCAGCCCCAGCATTTT. This translates into CASSIGGRDQPQHF.

The rearrangement joins TRBV7-9 to TRBJ2-6, with D possibly TRBD1 on 5 matching bases. The CDR3 consists of 15 residues. Trimming shortened V by 4 bases and J by 4 bases, and 11 bases separated the two germline ends. The germline CDR1 and CDR2 sequences are SEHNR and FQNEAQ (reference sequence). The CDR3 sequence: CASSSQGYGANVLTF. The CDR3 nucleotides are TGTGCCAGCAGCTCCCAGGGCTACGGGGCCAACGTCCTGACTTTC.

The V and J genes are TRBV5-1 and TRBJ1-2; D possibly corresponds to TRBD1 (6 bases). The CDR3 covers 14 residues. Germline lookup yields CDR1 SGHRS and CDR2 YFSETQ. Deletions cut 3 bases from V and 2 bases from J, with 11 bases between. CDR3: CASSWGQGNYGYTF. DNA of the CDR3: TGCGCCAGCAGCTGGGGGCAGGGGAACTATGGCTACACCTTC.

V usage is TRBV10-3 and J usage is TRBJ1-3; D is ambiguous. The CDR3 extends over 13 amino acids. Germline V lookup: CDR1 ENHRY, CDR2 SYGVKD. V was pared by 3 bases and J by 4 bases, with 7 bases between. The chain's CDR3 is CAISDPQGNTIYF. The CDR3 nucleotides read TGTGCCATCAGTGATCCACAGGGAAACACCATATATTTT.

The V gene is TRBV5-6, the J gene TRBJ2-5; D may be TRBD2 (5 bases). The better agreement between TRBJ2-7 and the DNA end casts doubt on the J call. From germline, CDR1 is SGHDT and CDR2 YYEEEE. The CDR3 consists of 14 residues. In DNA, the CDR3 is TGTGCCAGCAGCGTAACCGGGAAAACCTACGAGCAGTACTTC. Translated: CASSVTGKTYEQYF.

The V gene is TRBV18, the J gene TRBJ1-5, with D perhaps TRBD1 (6 bases). Germline assignment: CDR1 KGHSH and CDR2 LQKENI. The CDR3 loop spans 14 amino acids. The V end lost 6 bases, the J end lost 1 base, and 10 bases lay between the germline ends. This chain's CDR3 is CASSSDRSNQPQHF. CDR3 bases: TGTGCCAGCTCTTCCGACAGGAGCAATCAGCCCCAGCATTTT.

The CDR3 DNA is TGTGCCAGCAGCCAATATAGTTCAGGGGACCTTTTTAGTAGCAATCAGCCCCAGCATTTT. It translates to CASSQYSSGDLFSSNQPQHF. This chain connects TRBV16 to TRBJ1-5; possibly TRBD1 for D (6 bases). CDR3 length equals 20 residues. Germline lookup yields CDR1 KGHSY and CDR2 FQNENV. V was shortened by 1 base and J by 0 bases, with 22 bases between the two germline ends.

This chain links TRBV7-7 with TRBJ1-1; TRBD1 aligns across 7 bases. Germline-derived CDR1 and CDR2 are SSHAT and FNYEAQ (reference sequence). The CDR3 consists of 18 residues. The DNA for the CDR3 is TGTGCTAGCCAACACTCGGGACAGAGCCCGACGGGGAACACTGAAGCTTTCTTT. Translated, it gives CASQHSGQSPTGNTEAFF.

In the case of this clone: Sequence at one end of the junction differs from germline and may be a read error. The genes are TRBV7-7 and TRBJ2-2; weak D call: TRBD1 (5 bases). Germline assignment: CDR1 SSHAT and CDR2 FNYEAQ (reference sequence). The CDR3 consists of 13 residues. The CDR3 DNA sequence: TGTGCTAGCAGCCCCTCAGGGCCCGGGGAGCTGTTTTTT. This encodes CASSPSGPGELFF.

The DNA of the CDR3 is TGTGCCAGCAGCAGCCGGGACTCGAACACCGGGGAGCTGTTTTTT. Amino acid sequence: CASSSRDSNTGELFF. V and J are TRBV7-3 and TRBJ2-2; TRBD2 is a possible D gene (6 bases). Trimming cost V 5 bases and J 0 bases, with 10 bases left between them. CDR3 length equals 15 residues. Germline CDR1 reads SGHTA; CDR2 reads FQGTGA.

V gene TRBV5-6 combines with J gene TRBJ1-2, with TRBD1 matching over 9 bases. The CDR3 consists of 15 residues. The germline gives CDR1 SGHDT, CDR2 YYEEEE. With V trimmed by 4 bases and J by 3 bases, 7 bases remained unmatched. In nucleotides, the CDR3 is TGTGCCAGCAGCCCAGGACAGGGGTATCACTATGGCTACACCTTC. It encodes CASSPGQGYHYGYTF.

The chain employs TRBV12-1 and TRBJ2-3; the table gives TRBD2 as D, unverified against the DNA. TRBV12-1 is a pseudogene segment. CDR3 length: 16 amino acids. CDR3 region: CASSLRAGTSTDTQYF. The DNA for the CDR3 is TGTGCCAGCAGCTTGCGCGCCGGGACTAGCACAGATACGCAGTATTTT.

This chain connects TRBV29-1 to TRBJ2-1; 7 bases are shared with TRBD2. The V and J ends lost 4 bases and 1 base, in that order; junction bases with no gene match: 4. CDR1 and CDR2 (germline): SQVTM, ANQGSEA. The CDR3 covers 14 residues. The CDR3 reads CSVAGGRSYNEQFF. The CDR3 DNA reads TGCAGCGTTGCGGGGGGTCGGTCCTACAATGAGCAGTTCTTC.

The V call is TRBV9, the J call TRBJ2-3; TRBD1 is a possible D gene (6 bases). Germline CDR1 SGDLS, CDR2 YYNGEE. The CDR3 is 15 residues long. V lost 5 bases and J lost 4, with 17 bases in between. The CDR3 region has the DNA TGTGCCAGCAGTGCTGATGGCAGGGGCCCAGATACGCAGTATTTT. It encodes CASSADGRGPDTQYF. The full variable domain, rest sourced from reference TRBV9 and TRBJ2-3, is DSGVTQTPKHLITATGQRVTLRCSPRSGDLSVYWYQQSLDQGLQFLIQYYNGEERAKGNILERFSAQQFPDLHSELNLSSLELGDSALYFCASSADGRGPDTQYFGPGTRLTVL.

This rearrangement joins TRBV5-1 to TRBJ2-7, with a possible D match to TRBD1 (6 bases). Germline V lookup: CDR1 SGHRS, CDR2 YFSETQ. V was cut by 4 bases and J by 3 bases, with 17 bases left in between. The CDR3 sequence is 15 residues long. The CDR3 loop is CASSPSPQGYYEQYF. CDR3 DNA: TGCGCCAGCAGCCCTTCCCCCCAGGGGTACTACGAGCAGTACTTC.

V gene TRBV6-5 combines with J gene TRBJ2-5, with D possibly being TRBD1 (5 bases). The CDR3 totals 14 residues. V was shortened by 4 bases and J by 5 bases, with 14 bases between the two germline ends. Germline-derived CDR1 and CDR2 are MNHEY and SVGAGI. This CDR3 reads CASSSQGIGETQYF. CDR3 in DNA: TGTGCCAGCAGTTCTCAGGGTATTGGGGAGACCCAGTACTTC.

This rearrangement joins TRBV30 to TRBJ2-3; D is undetermined. The V gene's germline CDR1 is GTSNPN and CDR2 SVGIG (reference sequence). V was clipped by 4 bases and J by 2 bases, with 10 bases between them. The CDR3 length is 13 residues. The CDR3 region is CAWTRSNTDTQYF. The DNA of the CDR3 is TGTGCCTGGACTAGAAGCAACACAGATACGCAGTATTTT. Combining the CDR3 with reference TRBV30 and TRBJ2-3 gives the whole variable domain SQTIHQWPATLVQPVGSPLSLECTVEGTSNPNLYWYRQAAGRGLQLLFYSVGIGQISSEVPQNLSASRPQDRQFILSSKKLLLSDSGFYLCAWTRSNTDTQYFGPGTRLTVL.

V and J are TRBV4-2 and TRBJ2-3; 9 bases are a match to TRBD2. Germline trimming cut 3 bases from V and 5 bases from J; bases unmatched to any gene: 15. This CDR3 has 18 amino acids. CDR1 and CDR2 from the germline V gene are LGHNA and YNFKEQ. Here the CDR3 reads CASSQAWGGGATQDTQYF. The CDR3 DNA follows: TGTGCCAGCAGCCAGGCGTGGGGCGGGGGGGCTACTCAAGATACGCAGTATTTT.

V and J are TRBV5-8 and TRBJ2-1, with TRBD1 as a possible D gene (6 bases). Germline-derived CDR1 and CDR2 are SGHTS and YDEGEE. Between the trimmed V and J ends, which lost 3 bases and 10 bases, there was a span of 14 bases. CDR3 length: 13 residues. Written as DNA, the CDR3 is TGTGCCAGCAGCTCAAACAGGGACCGGGAGCAGTTCTTC. It is translated as CASSSNRDREQFF.

The chain combines TRBV27 with TRBJ1-4, with TRBD1 as a possible D gene (6 bases). CDR3 size: 15 residues. Between the trimmed V and J ends, which lost 5 bases and 5 bases, there was a span of 15 bases. The germline V gene has CDR1 MNHEY and CDR2 SMNVEV (reference sequence). Written as DNA, the CDR3 is TGTGCCAGCAGTCCCGGACAGTTTCCAAATGAAAAACTGTTTTTT. Residues: CASSPGQFPNEKLFF.